A selection of T cell receptor beta chains follows, all from one sample in a study of blood T cell repertoires in COVID-19. Using immunoSEQ multiplex PCR, the repertoire was profiled, and TCRdb retains in-frame clones only, with some absent. The repertoire holds under 150,000 clones, approximately 84% seen once, with 15% to 20% in the top ten. The sequencing input was peripheral blood. These receptors were collected from a woman in her 50s who had recovered from COVID-19. The CDR3 runs from the conserved cysteine through the conserved F or W. The D gene is left open where the match is weak.

CDR3 protein: CASSPHRSTNEKLFF; V gene: TRBV9; J gene: TRBJ1-4; D gene: .
CDR3 protein: CASKKAGDGNEQFF; V gene: TRBV19; J gene: TRBJ2-1; D gene: TRBD2
CDR3 protein: CASSSTGIIGELFF; V gene: TRBV5-8; J gene: TRBJ2-2; D gene: .
CDR3 protein: CASSQVGSGKYNEQFF; V gene: TRBV4-2; J gene: TRBJ2-1; D gene: TRBD2
CDR3 protein: CASSLPGQVYNEQFF; V gene: TRBV11-2; J gene: TRBJ2-1; D gene: TRBD1
CDR3 protein: CSALRRGARGDGYTF; V gene: TRBV29-1; J gene: TRBJ1-2; D gene: .
CDR3 protein: CASSSPGFGETQYF; V gene: TRBV2; J gene: TRBJ2-5; D gene: .
CDR3 protein: CASHRDYNTEAFF; V gene: TRBV2; J gene: TRBJ1-1; D gene: .
CDR3 protein: CASSWAPTEQYF; V gene: TRBV12-3/TRBV12-4; J gene: TRBJ2-7; D gene: .
CDR3 protein: CASSHKGTSGPFQETQYF; V gene: TRBV7-3; J gene: TRBJ2-5; D gene: TRBD2
CDR3 protein: CASSNSGNGATQYF; V gene: TRBV11-2; J gene: TRBJ2-3; D gene: TRBD2
CDR3 protein: CAISESGGQGSGTEAFF; V gene: TRBV10-3; J gene: TRBJ1-1; D gene: TRBD1
CDR3 protein: CASSTGQAYSGANVLTF; V gene: TRBV9; J gene: TRBJ2-6; D gene: TRBD1
CDR3 protein: CASSLLSGYGYTF; V gene: TRBV5-1; J gene: TRBJ1-2; D gene: .
CDR3 protein: CATSRGGQPRPYEQYF; V gene: TRBV15; J gene: TRBJ2-7; D gene: TRBD1
CDR3 protein: CASSGGTGGTDTQYF; V gene: TRBV10-2; J gene: TRBJ2-3; D gene: TRBD1
CDR3 protein: CASSITGDSNQPQHF; V gene: TRBV19; J gene: TRBJ1-5; D gene: .
CDR3 protein: CASSLDMMGLEQYF; V gene: TRBV7-2; J gene: TRBJ2-7; D gene: .
CDR3 protein: CSVVETGRNTEAFF; V gene: TRBV29-1; J gene: TRBJ1-1; D gene: .
CDR3 protein: CASSPTGEFGQPQHF; V gene: TRBV27; J gene: TRBJ1-5; D gene: .
CDR3 protein: CASSLVFGQRESNEQFF; V gene: TRBV11-2; J gene: TRBJ2-1; D gene: TRBD2
CDR3 protein: CASSPGTSSYEQYF; V gene: TRBV18; J gene: TRBJ2-7; D gene: .